These 2 T cell receptor beta chains originate from one sample sequenced in a study of blood T cell repertoires in COVID-19. Using immunoSEQ multiplex PCR, the repertoire was profiled, and TCRdb retains in-frame clones only, with some absent. The table records some 190,000 clones, 84% of them present only once. The sample comprised peripheral blood. All receptors derive from a woman in her sixties or seventies with active or convalescent COVID-19.

CDR3 in amino acids: CASSPTGGTGGYTF. In nucleotides, the CDR3 is TGTGCCAGTAGCCCGACAGGGGGGACCGGTGGCTACACCTTC. The chain combines TRBV19 with TRBJ1-2; TRBD1 agrees at 9 bases. Germline-derived CDR1 and CDR2 are LNHDA and SQIVND (reference sequence). Unmatched junction bases numbered 9, after V lost 6 bases and J lost 7 bases. The CDR3 consists of 14 residues.

J is TRBJ2-1 and V is TRBV4-1; the match to TRBD2 covers 9 bases. The V gene end was trimmed by 0 bases and the J gene end by 7 bases; junction bases not matched to a gene: 10. The CDR3 covers 17 residues. From germline, CDR1 is MGHRA and CDR2 YSYEKL. The CDR3 here is CASSQDRAGGPRNEQFF. The CDR3 DNA is TGCGCCAGCAGCCAAGATCGGGCGGGAGGGCCCAGGAATGAGCAGTTCTTC.